The T cell receptor beta chain under discussion was sequenced for a study of CD8 T cells in Susac syndrome. About this clonotype: Its antigen is not identified.

Sequencing of TCR beta was undertaken in CD8+ and CD4+ T cells derived from blood. While CD8+ and CD4+ T cells were isolated negatively, TEMRA cells were enriched by FACS. Random hexamers were used to reverse transcribe about 0.45 to 1 ug of RNA. By means of immunoSEQ multiplex PCR, TCR beta CDR3 spanning 54 Vbeta and 13 Jbeta underwent amplification. TCRdb reprocessed the immunoSEQ multiplex PCR reads via MiXCR and lists one record per CDR3 protein. In the table there are about 69,000 distinct CDR3 sequences, 95% of which are singletons. The CDR3 has 17 residues. Trimming took off 1 base at V and 6 bases at J, with 20 bases between the two ends. Germline V gene sequence: CDR1 SGDLS, CDR2 YYNGEE. Overall study findings and caveats: As the study acknowledged, the number of individuals in its TCR sequencing and HLA analysis was relatively small.

Input material: CD8+ T cells from PBMCs. The clonotype originates from a human donor in good health. The chain combines TRBV9 with TRBJ2-1, with D possibly being TRBD1 (5 bases). The CDR3 DNA reads as TGTGCCAGCAGCGTACACCGGGTCTCACTTAGGGGCAATGAGCAGTTCTTC. Translated: CASSVHRVSLRGNEQFF. Complete variable domain (other parts from reference TRBV9 and TRBJ2-1): DSGVTQTPKHLITATGQRVTLRCSPRSGDLSVYWYQQSLDQGLQFLIQYYNGEERAKGNILERFSAQQFPDLHSELNLSSLELGDSALYFCASSVHRVSLRGNEQFFGPGTRLTVL.